A single sample gave rise to the 10 T cell receptor beta chains below, sequenced in a study of beta chain features in type 1 diabetes. Every isolated RNA sample was fully reverse transcribed, so sequencing captured expressed TCRB transcripts. TCRdb's copy holds only in-frame clones and misses some; the assay was immunoSEQ multiplex PCR. The table includes hundreds of thousands of clones, around 12% detected once. Material: naive CD4+ T cells from blood. The receptor source for this set is a man aged 18 to 29 in good health.

This clone was detected a few times. This chain connects TRBV18 to TRBJ2-6, with a possible D match to TRBD1 (5 bases). The CDR3 extends over 15 amino acids. The germline gives CDR1 KGHSH, CDR2 LQKENI. Trimming pared 5 bases from V and 1 base from J, leaving 9 bases between. This CDR3 reads CASSEQESGANVLTF. CDR3 nucleotide sequence: TGTGCCAGCTCAGAACAGGAGTCTGGGGCCAACGTCCTGACTTTC. Together with reference TRBV18 and TRBJ2-6, the CDR3 gives the full variable domain: NAGVMQNPRHLVRRRGQEARLRCSPMKGHSHVYWYRQLPEEGLKFMVYLQKENIIDESGMPKERFSAEFPKEGPSILRIQQVVRGDSAAYFCASSEQESGANVLTFGAGSRLTVL.

The V gene is TRBV19, the J gene TRBJ2-3; 11 positions match TRBD2. Germline CDR1 is LNHDA and CDR2 is SQIVND (reference sequence). V shed 5 bases and J 0 bases; nucleotides not matched to a gene: 4. The CDR3 covers 16 residues. CDR3 sequence (DNA): TGTGCCAGTAGTCTTATAGCGGGGGGGAGCACAGATACGCAGTATTTT. The encoded protein is CASSLIAGGSTDTQYF.

This clone has more than one count but fewer than ten. The chain combines TRBV6-5 with TRBJ2-3; D is unclear. CDR1 and CDR2 (germline): MNHEY, SVGAGI. Between the trimmed V and J ends, which lost 2 bases and 6 bases, there was a span of 18 bases. The CDR3 contains 16 residues. This chain's CDR3 is CASSYAAGGRGDTQYF. CDR3 in DNA: TGTGCCAGCAGTTACGCGGCCGGCGGTCGTGGTGATACGCAGTATTTT.

This clone has only a few counts. The chain links TRBV18 to TRBJ2-2, with D perhaps TRBD2 (5 bases). Germline V gene lookup returns CDR1 KGHSH and CDR2 LQKENI. The CDR3 is made up of 15 amino acids. V was pared by 7 bases and J by 3 bases, with 15 bases between. CDR3 DNA sequence: TGTGCCAGCTTCACCGGGGTTCGCGACACCGGGGAGCTGTTTTTT. Amino acids: CASFTGVRDTGELFF.

This clone was recorded a few times. The chain uses TRBV4-3 and TRBJ1-2; 7 nucleotides align to TRBD1. The CDR3 is made up of 15 amino acids. Looked up from germline, CDR1 is LGHNA and CDR2 is YSLEER. V gave up 4 bases and J gave up 5 bases; unmatched junction bases: 10. The CDR3 is CASSLKTGSHYGYTF. The CDR3 region has the DNA TGCGCCAGCAGCCTAAAGACAGGGTCCCATTATGGCTACACCTTC.

This chain connects TRBV28 to TRBJ1-6; TRBD1 is a possible D gene (6 bases). This CDR3 has 14 residues. V was trimmed by 6 bases and J by 6 bases, leaving 12 bases between them. Germline V gives CDR1 MDHEN, CDR2 SYDVKM. CDR3 loop: CASSPTGFNSPLHF. CDR3 sequence (DNA): TGTGCCAGCAGCCCGACAGGCTTTAATTCACCCCTCCACTTT. The full variable domain, in which reference TRBV28 and TRBJ1-6 provide the parts outside the CDR3, is DVKVTQSSRYLVKRTGEKVFLECVQDMDHENMFWYRQDPGLGLRLIYFSYDVKMKEKGDIPEGYSVSREKKERFSLILESASTNQTSMYLCASSPTGFNSPLHFGNGTRLTVT.

This clone was counted only a few times. This chain connects TRBV11-2 to TRBJ2-1; 8 positions agree with TRBD2. Looked up from germline, CDR1 is SGHAT and CDR2 is FQNNGV. This CDR3 contains 15 residues. Unmatched junction bases numbered 3, after V lost 0 bases and J lost 5 bases. As DNA, the CDR3 is TGTGCCAGCAGCTTAGAGACGGGACTAGACAATGAGCAGTTCTTC. As protein: CASSLETGLDNEQFF.

The chain has TRBV28 and TRBJ2-3; TRBD2 agrees at 8 bases. The V segment lost 2 bases and the J segment 2 bases; nucleotides outside the gene matches: 12. Germline CDR1 is MDHEN and CDR2 is SYDVKM. This CDR3 has 18 amino acids. The CDR3 region is CASSLVRVAGHYTDTQYF. The CDR3 region has the DNA TGTGCCAGCAGTTTAGTGAGGGTAGCGGGACACTACACAGATACGCAGTATTTT. The entire variable domain, with the rest obtained from reference TRBV28 and TRBJ2-3, is as follows: DVKVTQSSRYLVKRTGEKVFLECVQDMDHENMFWYRQDPGLGLRLIYFSYDVKMKEKGDIPEGYSVSREKKERFSLILESASTNQTSMYLCASSLVRVAGHYTDTQYFGPGTRLTVL.

The rearrangement links TRBV5-1 to TRBJ2-5; TRBD2 aligns across 14 bases. The V gene end was trimmed by 4 bases and the J gene end by 4 bases; junction bases not matched to a gene: 6. The CDR3 is made up of 16 amino acids. Germline loops: CDR1 SGHRS, CDR2 YFSETQ. CDR3: CASSPGTSGGGETQYF. The DNA for the CDR3 is TGCGCCAGCAGCCCAGGGACTAGCGGGGGAGGAGAGACCCAGTACTTC.

This sequence joins TRBV9 and TRBJ1-4; 8 bases are a match to TRBD1. The CDR3 contains 14 residues. The ends lost 8 bases at V and 8 bases at J; junction bases unmatched: 11. Germline V gene sequence: CDR1 SGDLS, CDR2 YYNGEE. DNA for the CDR3: TGTGCCAGTTCCAGCCAGGGGGCGAAGGAAAAACTGTTTTTT. Protein: CASSSQGAKEKLFF.